A single sample is the source of the 16 T cell receptor beta chains below, sequenced in a study of cytomegalovirus exposure and HLA in healthy donors. The PCR contained 60 Vbeta and 13 Jbeta primers. Method: immunoSEQ multiplex PCR; TCRdb's copy keeps in-frame clones and lacks some. This table lists under 150,000 clones. The sequenced sample was PBMCs. The receptor source for this set is a woman in her thirties or forties in good health and CMV-seronegative.

The V and J genes are TRBV7-2 and TRBJ1-4; the match to TRBD1 covers 7 bases. CDR1 is SGHTA and CDR2 is FQGNSA in the germline V gene. The CDR3 is made up of 14 amino acids. The junction had 5 bases not matched to a gene; V was cut back by 5 bases and J by 5 bases. This chain's CDR3 is CASSLQTGNEKLFF. CDR3 bases: TGTGCCAGCAGCCTACAGACAGGGAATGAAAAACTGTTTTTT. The complete variable domain, with remaining parts taken from reference TRBV7-2 and TRBJ1-4, reads GAGVSQSPSNKVTEKGKDVELRCDPISGHTALYWYRQSLGQGLEFLIYFQGNSAPDKSGLPSDRFSAERTGGSVSTLTIQRTQQEDSAVYLCASSLQTGNEKLFFGSGTQLSVL.

This chain links TRBV6-5 with TRBJ2-5, with D perhaps matching TRBD1 (7 bases). The J call may be mistaken, given a closer DNA end match to TRBJ2-7. The CDR3 spans 14 residues. Germline V gene sequence: CDR1 MNHEY, CDR2 SVGAGI. The CDR3 DNA reads as TGTGCCGCGCAGAGGAGGGGGCGCTCCTACGAGCAGTACTTC. Translated, it gives CAAQRRGRSYEQYF.

The genes are TRBV7-9 and TRBJ1-2; D not certain. The germline CDR1 and CDR2 sequences are SEHNR and FQNEAQ (reference sequence). This CDR3 has 16 amino acids. The V and J ends lost 1 base and 8 bases respectively, with 20 bases between them. CDR3 protein: CASSLGAPRQEGGYTF. In DNA form, the CDR3 reads TGTGCCAGCAGCTTAGGCGCCCCCCGGCAGGAGGGAGGCTACACCTTC. Variable domain in full (rest from reference TRBV7-9 and TRBJ1-2): DTGVSQNPRHKITKRGQNVTFRCDPISEHNRLYWYRQTLGQGPEFLTYFQNEAQLEKSRLLSDRFSAERPKGSFSTLEIQRTEQGDSAMYLCASSLGAPRQEGGYTFGSGTRLTVV.

The rearrangement links TRBV29-1 to TRBJ2-3; 7 bases fit TRBD2. The CDR3 totals 12 residues. Trimming at V came to 3 bases and at J to 4 bases, leaving 1 base not matched to a gene. The V gene's germline CDR1 is SQVTM and CDR2 ANQGSEA. CDR3 region: CSVDRGADTQYF. DNA of the CDR3: TGCAGCGTTGATCGGGGGGCAGATACGCAGTATTTT.

The chain links TRBV7-8 to TRBJ1-4; D unclear. Germline assignment: CDR1 SGHVS and CDR2 FQNEAQ. The V and J ends lost 0 bases and 0 bases respectively, with 11 bases between them. The CDR3 covers 17 residues. CDR3 in DNA: TGTGCCAGCAGCTTAGCAGTGTTCGGGTCAACTAATGAAAAACTGTTTTTT. Its protein is CASSLAVFGSTNEKLFF.

The chain carries TRBV9 and TRBJ1-1; D possibly corresponds to TRBD1 (5 bases). This CDR3 is 15 amino acids long. Germline V CDR1 and CDR2: SGDLS, YYNGEE. V shed 0 bases and J shed 7 bases, with 16 bases lying between them. The CDR3 DNA is TGTGCCAGCAGCGTAGCTGGTGTCGGGGGTGGTGAAGCTTTCTTT. It codes for CASSVAGVGGGEAFF.

This chain uses TRBV7-2 with TRBJ2-5, with 9 bases that match TRBD1. V gave up 5 bases and J gave up 4 bases; unmatched junction bases: 8. This CDR3 contains 15 residues. The germline CDR1 and CDR2 sequences are SGHTA and FQGNSA. The CDR3 sequence is CASSQDRGRSETQYF. CDR3 DNA: TGTGCCAGCAGCCAGGACAGGGGCCGGTCAGAGACCCAGTACTTC.

The chain carries TRBV9 and TRBJ2-1; 12 bases are shared with TRBD2. The trim removed 4 bases at V and 1 base at J, leaving 6 bases unmatched. The length of the CDR3 is 17 residues. Germline CDR1 SGDLS, CDR2 YYNGEE. The CDR3 loop is CASSPRTSGVSYNEQFF. CDR3 coding DNA: TGTGCCAGCAGCCCGAGGACTAGCGGGGTGTCCTACAATGAGCAGTTCTTC.

The genes are TRBV5-1 and TRBJ1-1; D perhaps matches TRBD1 (5 bases). Germline assignment: CDR1 SGHRS and CDR2 YFSETQ. This CDR3 has 15 amino acids. Trimming left V 2 bases short and J 3 bases short, with 14 bases between. CDR3 sequence: CASSFIRGDDTEAFF. CDR3 DNA sequence: TGCGCCAGCAGCTTCATCCGGGGGGATGACACTGAAGCTTTCTTT.

This chain links TRBV6-4 with TRBJ2-3, with D possibly being TRBD2 (7 bases). Trimming pared 6 bases from V and 6 bases from J, leaving 19 bases between. This CDR3 has 15 amino acids. Germline lookup yields CDR1 MRHNA and CDR2 SNTAGT. For the CDR3, the DNA is TGTGCCAGCAGCGAGGAATGGGGGGGCGTGGATACGCAGTATTTT. It yields the protein CASSEEWGGVDTQYF.

This chain joins TRBV5-6 and TRBJ2-5; 12 bases are shared with TRBD2. The CDR3 is 15 amino acids. The V gene end was trimmed by 3 bases and the J gene end by 4 bases; junction bases not matched to a gene: 4. The germline V gene encodes CDR1 SGHDT and CDR2 YYEEEE. The CDR3 loop is CASSSSGGAGETQYF. CDR3 in DNA: TGTGCCAGCAGCTCTAGCGGGGGGGCCGGAGAGACCCAGTACTTC.

The chain links TRBV7-9 to TRBJ1-5; D possibly corresponds to TRBD1 (6 bases). Trimming stripped 2 bases from V and 1 base from J, with 9 bases between. Looked up from germline, CDR1 is SEHNR and CDR2 is FQNEAQ (reference sequence). The CDR3 has 15 residues. CDR3 sequence reads: CASSLTGMSNQPQHF. As DNA, the CDR3 is TGTGCCAGCAGCTTAACAGGGATGAGCAATCAGCCCCAGCATTTT.

This CDR3 is CATQSPRLAGGYEQYF. CDR3 sequence (DNA): TGTGCCACCCAAAGCCCTAGACTAGCGGGGGGGTACGAGCAGTACTTC. The chain employs TRBV28 and TRBJ2-7, with 14 bases identical to TRBD2. The CDR3 loop spans 16 amino acids. V shed 10 bases and J 4 bases; nucleotides not matched to a gene: 12. Germline CDR1 MDHEN, CDR2 SYDVKM.

The chain uses TRBV27 and TRBJ1-5, with 9 nucleotides matching TRBD1. From germline, CDR1 is MNHEY and CDR2 SMNVEV (reference sequence). Trimming cost V 6 bases and J 4 bases; bases outside gene matches: 7. The CDR3 is made up of 15 amino acids. CDR3: CASRPTGGGNQPQHF. In nucleotides, the CDR3 is TGTGCCAGCAGGCCCACAGGGGGCGGGAATCAGCCCCAGCATTTT.

The gene calls are TRBV5-1 and TRBJ2-7; 12 positions agree with TRBD1. Germline CDR1 and CDR2: SGHRS and YFSETQ. V trimming: 0 bases; J trimming: 5 bases; junction bases outside the gene matches: 3. This CDR3 has 15 amino acids. CDR3 nucleotides: TGCGCCAGCAGCTTGGCGCGGGACAGGGGGCACGAGCAGTACGTC. Protein: CASSLARDRGHEQYV.

This sequence joins TRBV21-1 and TRBJ1-5. TRBV21-1 is flagged as a pseudogene. The CDR3 spans 11 residues. The CDR3 loop reads CASSLNQPQHF. The CDR3 DNA follows: TGTGCCAGCAGCCTAAATCAGCCCCAGCATTTT.